This T cell receptor beta chain was documented in a study of OX40 agonist ivuxolimab in advanced cancers. Study context: Three patients had partial responses: one hepatocellular carcinoma, two cutaneous melanoma.

Worth noting for this clone: The antigen is unknown.

Clones were sequenced by immunoSEQ multiplex PCR, and TCRdb holds only the in-frame ones, with some missing. The sample holds around 65,000 clones, roughly 90% seen once. Study results and caveats: At 0.1 to 3.0 mg/kg, CD4+ and CD8+ blood T cells expanded clonally by week 6.

CDR1 is SGHRS, CDR2 YFSETQ, per germline. Unmatched junction bases numbered 4, after V lost 0 bases and J lost 5 bases. This CDR3 comprises 15 residues. The receptor was isolated from an adult with an advanced solid tumor such as melanoma, head and neck, liver or kidney cancer. The sequences come from CD4+ or CD8+ T cells sorted from blood, collected in a trial of the OX40 agonist ivuxolimab. The V and J genes are TRBV5-1 and TRBJ2-1; TRBD2 agrees at 8 bases. The CDR3 loop reads CASSLVAGMNNEQFF. CDR3 coding DNA: TGCGCCAGCAGCTTGGTAGCGGGGATGAACAATGAGCAGTTCTTC.